This entry lists 21 T cell receptor beta chains sequenced from one sample in a study of spatial heterogeneity in lung cancer. TCRdb fed the 5' RACE reads into MiXCR, producing one record per CDR3 protein. The sample records around 48,000 distinct CDR3 sequences, approximately 5% being singletons. As for time point: sample taken at primary tumor resection. The sequencing here drew on PBMCs, taken at surgery. These receptors originate from a male donor with early-stage non-small cell lung cancer.

At least ten counts were recorded for this clonotype. The V call is TRBV12-3 or TRBV12-4, the J call TRBJ2-5; 11 bases fit TRBD2. CDR3 length: 14 amino acids. J was trimmed by 7 bases and V by 6 bases; bases with no gene match: 7. The CDR3 here is CASSPTSGKGTQYF. For the CDR3, the DNA is TGTGCCAGCAGCCCGACTAGCGGGAAGGGGACCCAGTACTTC.

This clonotype has ten or more counts. The chain uses TRBV3-1 and TRBJ2-5, with TRBD2 matching over 8 bases. Germline V gives CDR1 LGHDT, CDR2 YNNKEL (reference sequence). Trimming removed 0 bases from V and 2 bases from J; junction bases left unmatched: 17. This CDR3 spans 20 amino acids. The CDR3 DNA is TGTGCCAGCAGCCAAGATTGGCGGCTAGCGGGCCGGGGACCTCAAGAGACCCAGTACTTC. Protein sequence: CASSQDWRLAGRGPQETQYF.

This clonotype was observed many times. The genes are TRBV4-3 and TRBJ1-6, with D tentatively TRBD1 (6 bases). The V and J ends lost 0 bases and 10 bases respectively, with 16 bases between them. The CDR3 loop spans 16 amino acids. From germline, CDR1 is LGHNA and CDR2 YSLEER. CDR3 in DNA: TGCGCCAGCAGCCAAGATGGGGGCAGGGCAGGATCACCCCTCCACTTT. Translation gives CASSQDGGRAGSPLHF.

In this sample, this clonotype turned up many times. This rearrangement joins TRBV4-2 to TRBJ2-7, with 7 bases lining up with TRBD1. The CDR3 totals 15 residues. Germline values: CDR1 LGHNA, CDR2 YNFKEQ. The V segment lost 0 bases and the J segment 1 base; nucleotides outside the gene matches: 3. The CDR3 DNA reads TGTGCCAGCAGCCAAGAACAGGGGCGGTCCTACGAGCAGTACTTC. Encoded protein: CASSQEQGRSYEQYF.

This clonotype was observed at least ten times. V gene TRBV5-4 combines with J gene TRBJ1-2; 9 positions agree with TRBD1. After removal of 0 bases from V and 5 bases from J, the junction contained 5 bases not matched to a gene. This CDR3 has 15 amino acids. CDR1 is SGHNT, CDR2 YYREEE, per germline (reference sequence). The CDR3 DNA follows: TGTGCCAGCAGCTTGGCCTCGACAGGGGGTTATGGCTACACCTTC. Its protein product is CASSLASTGGYGYTF.

The table lists this clonotype with a few counts. The chain links TRBV11-2 to TRBJ2-3; D remains unclear. The germline V gene has CDR1 SGHAT and CDR2 FQNNGV. Trimming took 5 bases from V and 8 from J, leaving 17 bases between them. The CDR3 is made up of 14 amino acids. Here the CDR3 DNA reads TGTGCCAGCAGCCCCCCGGGCTCGATACGTACGCAGTATTTT. The encoded protein is CASSPPGSIRTQYF.

This clonotype was recorded a few times. The CDR3 reads CASSVADTQYF. The CDR3 DNA reads as TGTGCCAGCAGCGTAGCCGATACGCAGTATTTT. J is TRBJ2-3 and V is TRBV9; D is uncertain. Trimming removed 0 bases at V and 6 bases at J, with 2 bases between. In germline, CDR1 is SGDLS, CDR2 YYNGEE. CDR3 length: 11 residues.

This clonotype was seen at least ten times. The chain carries TRBV6-1 and TRBJ1-5, with a weak D call TRBD1 (5 bases). CDR1 is MNHNS and CDR2 is SASEGT in the germline V gene. The CDR3 is made up of 15 amino acids. The germline V and J ends were trimmed by 9 bases and 2 bases, with 17 bases remaining between them. The chain's CDR3 is CASTGGGPGNQPQHF. CDR3 DNA sequence: TGTGCCAGTACGGGGGGGGGTCCAGGCAATCAGCCCCAGCATTTT.

This clonotype showed up many times. The chain combines TRBV27 with TRBJ1-1; D unclear. The germline V gene has CDR1 MNHEY and CDR2 SMNVEV (reference sequence). The ends were cut back, 3 bases at V and 0 bases at J, with 8 bases in the middle. This CDR3 comprises 14 residues. This chain's CDR3 is CASSFMAMNTEAFF. The CDR3 nucleotides are TGTGCCAGCAGTTTCATGGCCATGAACACTGAAGCTTTCTTT.

This clonotype was picked up a small number of times. V and J are TRBV27 and TRBJ2-3; D not resolved. Trimming shortened V by 4 bases and J by 5 bases, and 10 bases separated the two germline ends. CDR3 length: 13 amino acids. Per germline, CDR1 MNHEY and CDR2 SMNVEV (reference sequence). The CDR3 protein is CASSSRRGDTQYF. In DNA form, the CDR3 reads TGTGCCAGCAGTTCCCGTAGAGGAGATACGCAGTATTTT.

This clonotype was recorded many times. This rearrangement joins TRBV7-2 to TRBJ1-1; 8 nucleotides match TRBD1. CDR3 size: 16 residues. CDR1 is SGHTA and CDR2 is FQGNSA in the germline V gene. The V gene end was trimmed by 2 bases and the J gene end by 1 base; junction bases not matched to a gene: 6. The CDR3 reads CASSLIPGQENTEAFF. CDR3 coding DNA: TGTGCCAGCAGCTTAATTCCGGGACAGGAGAACACTGAAGCTTTCTTT.

This clonotype appeared many times. The chain links TRBV4-1 to TRBJ2-1; TRBD2 might be the D (6 bases). The CDR3 length is 18 residues. Per the germline V gene, CDR1 is MGHRA and CDR2 is YSYEKL. The V gene lost 1 base and the J gene lost 8 bases, with 24 bases spanning the gap. CDR3 sequence (DNA): TGCGCCAGCAGCCAAGGAGAGGCCGGGACTCCTAGTAACTATGAGCAGTTCTTC. Residues: CASSQGEAGTPSNYEQFF.

Many counts were recorded for this clonotype. The chain links TRBV5-1 to TRBJ1-2; no clear D. Trimming took off 0 bases at V and 6 bases at J, with 9 bases between the two ends. Germline V CDR1 and CDR2: SGHRS, YFSETQ. The CDR3 sequence is 13 residues long. CDR3 coding DNA: TGCGCCAGCAGCTTGGTGGGTCAAGATGGCTACACCTTC. Translation gives CASSLVGQDGYTF.

This clonotype was detected ten times or more. V is TRBV29-1 and J is TRBJ1-2; the D is unclear. CDR3 size: 13 residues. V lost 6 bases and J lost 8, with 19 bases in between. Germline CDR1 and CDR2: SQVTM and ANQGSEA. This CDR3 reads CSVQTGVVRGYTF. In nucleotides, the CDR3 is TGCAGCGTCCAGACTGGTGTGGTGAGAGGCTACACCTTC.

There are many counts of this clonotype. The chain uses TRBV3-1 and TRBJ2-7; 9 bases fit TRBD1. Germline V lookup: CDR1 LGHDT, CDR2 YNNKEL (reference sequence). The CDR3 consists of 14 residues. J was trimmed by 3 bases and V by 6 bases; bases with no gene match: 6. CDR3 region: CASRGGTGNYEQYF. In nucleotides, the CDR3 is TGTGCCAGCAGAGGTGGGACAGGGAACTACGAGCAGTACTTC.

This clonotype was seen repeatedly, ten times or more. The genes are TRBV5-6 and TRBJ1-2; D unresolved. The CDR3 contains 15 residues. The V gene lost 0 bases and the J gene lost 8 bases, with 17 bases spanning the gap. Germline loops: CDR1 SGHDT, CDR2 YYEEEE. DNA of the CDR3: TGTGCCAGCAGCTTGGCCGGGGTCCAGGCAATCGGCTACACCTTC. This codes for CASSLAGVQAIGYTF.

The V gene is TRBV6-2 or TRBV6-3, the J gene TRBJ2-2; TRBD1 is a possible D gene (6 bases). Between the trimmed V and J ends, which lost 6 bases and 3 bases, there was a span of 14 bases. This CDR3 contains 15 residues. CDR1 is MNHEY and CDR2 is SVGEGT in the germline V gene. This CDR3 reads CASSHRAEHTGELFF. The CDR3, as DNA: TGTGCCAGCAGCCACAGGGCGGAGCACACCGGGGAGCTGTTTTTT.

With regard to this clonotype: Given a much more abundant clone one base away, this may be a read error. Here the CDR3 omits its conserved ending phenylalanine or tryptophan, so a read error is the likely source. The J gene is TRBJ2-1, the V gene TRBV18; D gene uncertain. The germline V gene encodes CDR1 KGHSH and CDR2 LQKENI. V lost 3 bases, J lost 7 bases, and 7 bases lay in between. CDR3 length equals 12 residues. CDR3 sequence (DNA): TGTGCCAGCTCACCTCAAAGAAATGAGCAGTTCTCC. Protein sequence: CASSPQRNEQFS.

This clonotype was seen at least ten times. V and J are TRBV20-1 and TRBJ2-1; D possibly uses TRBD1 or TRBD2 (6 bases each). CDR3 length: 16 amino acids. Germline CDR1 reads DFQATT; CDR2 reads SNEGSKA (reference sequence). V shed 0 bases and J shed 0 bases, with 12 bases lying between them. CDR3 DNA: TGCAGTGCTAGAGATCTGGGGGGCAGCTCCTACAATGAGCAGTTCTTC. Its protein product is CSARDLGGSSYNEQFF.

Many counts were recorded for this clonotype. The chain carries TRBV20-1 and TRBJ2-3, with TRBD2 as a possible D gene (6 bases). Germline CDR1 reads DFQATT; CDR2 reads SNEGSKA (reference sequence). There are 15 residues in the CDR3. The V end was cut by 6 bases, the J end by 2 bases, with 18 bases between. The CDR3 coding sequence is TGCAGTGCCCGGAAAGCGGGTGGCGCCACAGATACGCAGTATTTT. Translating gives CSARKAGGATDTQYF.

This clonotype occurred many times. This sequence joins TRBV5-1 and TRBJ2-7, with D possibly being TRBD2 (7 bases). Between the trimmed V and J ends, which lost 0 bases and 3 bases, there was a span of 16 bases. Germline lookup yields CDR1 SGHRS and CDR2 YFSETQ. CDR3 size: 16 residues. CDR3 amino acids: CASSLAGERDYYEQYF. CDR3 bases: TGCGCCAGCAGCTTGGCAGGGGAAAGGGACTACTACGAGCAGTACTTC.